The 16 T cell receptor beta chains reported below all come from one sample, sequenced in a study of T cell responses to AZD1222 COVID-19 vaccine. Profiled with immunoSEQ multiplex PCR; TCRdb holds only in-frame clones, not every one. The sample contains some 120,000 clones, around nine tenths of which appear only once. The sample was peripheral blood, taken on day 0 of AZD1222 vaccination. Source of these receptors: an adult in good health.

This rearrangement joins TRBV7-2 to TRBJ2-3; TRBD1 might be the D (5 bases). There are 15 residues in the CDR3. V lost 5 bases to trimming and J lost 1 base, with 13 bases between them. CDR1 and CDR2 from the germline V gene are SGHTA and FQGNSA. This CDR3 is CASSSSVRGTDTQYF. The CDR3, as DNA: TGTGCCAGCAGCAGTTCGGTCAGGGGCACAGATACGCAGTATTTT.

The chain is built from TRBV18 and TRBJ1-2; D is ambiguous. Trimming took off 3 bases at V and 3 bases at J, with 11 bases between the two ends. The germline V gene has CDR1 KGHSH and CDR2 LQKENI. The CDR3 covers 14 residues. The CDR3 DNA is TGTGCCAGCTCACCGAAACCGGGTTACTATGGCTACACCTTC. Protein: CASSPKPGYYGYTF.

This clone was recorded once. V usage is TRBV7-2 and J usage is TRBJ2-5; TRBD1 aligns across 9 bases. V was clipped by 3 bases and J by 5 bases; unmatched bases: 7. The CDR3 extends over 15 amino acids. Germline CDR1 SGHTA, CDR2 FQGNSA. CDR3 loop: CASSFSGTGFETQYF. The CDR3 nucleotides read TGTGCCAGCAGCTTCTCCGGGACAGGGTTTGAGACCCAGTACTTC. The full variable domain, rest sourced from reference TRBV7-2 and TRBJ2-5, is GAGVSQSPSNKVTEKGKDVELRCDPISGHTALYWYRQSLGQGLEFLIYFQGNSAPDKSGLPSDRFSAERTGGSVSTLTIQRTQQEDSAVYLCASSFSGTGFETQYFGPGTRLLVL.

The chain has TRBV3-1 (or the pseudogene TRBV3-2) and TRBJ1-5, with 10 bases identical to TRBD1. CDR3 length: 17 amino acids. Germline CDR1 and CDR2: LGHDT and YNNKEL (reference sequence). Unmatched junction bases numbered 8, after V lost 6 bases and J lost 0 bases. CDR3 sequence: CASSLGQGVYSNQPQHF. CDR3 coding DNA: TGTGCCAGCAGTCTTGGACAGGGGGTTTATAGCAATCAGCCCCAGCATTTT.

The chain couples TRBV9 to TRBJ1-1; maybe TRBD1 (6 bases). The CDR3 has 14 residues. Trimming pared 4 bases from V and 2 bases from J, leaving 12 bases between. Germline V gene sequence: CDR1 SGDLS, CDR2 YYNGEE. The CDR3 sequence is CASSKTGLNTEAFF. The CDR3, as DNA: TGTGCCAGCAGCAAAACAGGGCTCAACACTGAAGCTTTCTTT.

The chain is built from TRBV7-2 and TRBJ1-2; D is possibly TRBD1 (6 bases). The germline CDR1 and CDR2 sequences are SGHTA and FQGNSA. This CDR3 has 14 amino acids. V shed 1 base and J shed 7 bases, with 13 bases lying between them. The CDR3: CASSLVGGQSGYTF. The CDR3 nucleotides are TGTGCCAGCAGCTTAGTAGGGGGGCAGTCTGGCTACACCTTC.

The chain joins TRBV18 to TRBJ2-1; D might be TRBD2 (7 bases). The V end was cut by 0 bases, the J end by 5 bases, with 17 bases between. CDR3 length: 17 residues. Germline V gene data show CDR1 as KGHSH and CDR2 as LQKENI. This chain's CDR3 is CASSPPRGLERNNEQFF. CDR3 coding DNA: TGTGCCAGCTCACCACCGCGGGGGCTGGAGCGGAACAATGAGCAGTTCTTC.

The genes are TRBV11-2 and TRBJ2-1; D uncertain. Per germline, CDR1 SGHAT and CDR2 FQNNGV. CDR3 length: 15 amino acids. V was pared by 5 bases and J by 4 bases, with 15 bases between. CDR3 nucleotides: TGTGCCAGCAGCCACGATGCCCTAGGGTACAATGAGCAGTTCTTC. As protein: CASSHDALGYNEQFF.

This clone was detected a few times. This rearrangement joins TRBV3-1 (or the pseudogene TRBV3-2) to TRBJ2-7, with D possibly called TRBD1 or TRBD2 (5 bases each). The CDR3 runs 15 residues. Trimming stripped 1 base from V and 0 bases from J, with 10 bases between. Per the germline V gene, CDR1 is LGHDT and CDR2 is YNNKEL (reference sequence). The CDR3 loop reads CASSQGRGASYEQYF. The CDR3 nucleotides are TGTGCCAGCAGCCAAGGAAGAGGGGCCTCCTACGAGCAGTACTTC.

V and J are TRBV9 and TRBJ2-3; TRBD2 aligns across 10 bases. Per germline, CDR1 SGDLS and CDR2 YYNGEE. V shed 0 bases, J shed 0 bases, and the junction held 7 bases outside the gene matches. CDR3 length: 18 amino acids. The chain's CDR3 is CASSVAPSGRASTDTQYF. In DNA, the CDR3 is TGTGCCAGCAGCGTAGCTCCCAGCGGGAGGGCTAGCACAGATACGCAGTATTTT. The full variable domain, completed using reference TRBV9 and TRBJ2-3, is DSGVTQTPKHLITATGQRVTLRCSPRSGDLSVYWYQQSLDQGLQFLIQYYNGEERAKGNILERFSAQQFPDLHSELNLSSLELGDSALYFCASSVAPSGRASTDTQYFGPGTRLTVL.

The V gene is TRBV25-1, the J gene TRBJ2-2; a possible D gene is TRBD2 (5 bases). The CDR3 length is 15 residues. Looked up from germline, CDR1 is MGHDK and CDR2 is SYGVNS. Trimming cost V 4 bases and J 3 bases, with 12 bases left between them. In nucleotides, the CDR3 is TGTGCCAGCAGTGTCCGGGGTTCGTACACCGGGGAGCTGTTTTTT. Protein sequence: CASSVRGSYTGELFF.

V usage is TRBV27 and J usage is TRBJ1-1, with D possibly being TRBD1 (6 bases). V lost 5 bases, J lost 8 bases, and 9 bases lay in between. The CDR3 is 11 residues long. Germline values: CDR1 MNHEY, CDR2 SMNVEV (reference sequence). The CDR3 reads CASSLGGEAFF. The CDR3 DNA follows: TGTGCCAGCAGTCTGGGGGGCGAAGCTTTCTTT.

V gene TRBV5-6 combines with J gene TRBJ2-3; D is unresolved. The V end lost 3 bases, the J end lost 1 base, and 9 bases lay between the germline ends. Germline CDR1 is SGHDT and CDR2 is YYEEEE. CDR3 size: 14 residues. CDR3 bases: TGTGCCAGCAGCTCCCCCGGCGGCACAGATACGCAGTATTTT. Amino acid sequence: CASSSPGGTDTQYF.

Comments on this clone: The sample holds other DNA sequences that translate to the same CDR3. This chain connects TRBV5-1 to TRBJ1-5; D ambiguous. Trimming removed 2 bases at V and 1 base at J, with 7 bases between. CDR1 and CDR2 (germline): SGHRS, YFSETQ. The CDR3 length is 14 residues. In nucleotides, the CDR3 is TGCGCCAGCAGCTTTGGTGAGAGCAATCAGCCCCAGCATTTT. Translating gives CASSFGESNQPQHF.

The chain carries TRBV19 and TRBJ1-4; weak D call: TRBD1 (5 bases). V was pared by 9 bases and J by 3 bases, with 14 bases between. Germline CDR1 and CDR2: LNHDA and SQIVND (reference sequence). This CDR3 has 14 residues. CDR3 sequence (DNA): TGTGCCAGCCAAAGGGGCGCGGCTAATGAAAAACTGTTTTTT. Amino acid sequence: CASQRGAANEKLFF.

The chain links TRBV27 to TRBJ2-2, with D perhaps TRBD1 (7 bases). CDR1 and CDR2 (germline): MNHEY, SMNVEV (reference sequence). Trimming shortened V by 3 bases and J by 1 base, and 9 bases separated the two germline ends. The CDR3 is made up of 15 amino acids. This chain's CDR3 is CASSLQGGNTGELFF. Written as DNA, the CDR3 is TGTGCCAGCAGTTTGCAGGGGGGGAACACCGGGGAGCTGTTTTTT.